This T cell receptor beta chain was recovered during a study of regulatory T cells in long-lasting Graves disease. Trimming left V 2 bases short and J 0 bases short, with 8 bases between. There are 14 residues in the CDR3. Germline V gene lookup returns CDR1 SGHNT and CDR2 YYREEE (reference sequence). Time point of the sample: newly diagnosed GD, antithyroid drugs for less than 3 months. TCR sequences were obtained from RNA taken from PBMCs. With iRepertoire HTBI primers and Arm-PCR of CDR3 regions, TCR beta libraries were built. In TCRdb, the multiplex PCR reads were re-called with MiXCR into one record per CDR3 protein. The table shows 200,000 to 250,000 distinct CDR3 sequences, with around a fifth occurring only once. These data also formed part of another study, on T cells in Graves' hyperthyroidism and ophthalmopathy. That study reports: Ophthalmopathy was separated from stable hyperthyroidism by a 13 V-J model.

V and J are TRBV5-4 and TRBJ1-1; D is unclear. This sample comprised peripheral blood mononuclear cells (PBMCs), obtained at new diagnosis, from a patient treated with antithyroid drugs. This TCR was recovered from a woman in her twenties or thirties with Graves disease. The CDR3, as DNA: TGTGCCAGCAGCTTTCTAACAGTGAACACTGAAGCTTTCTTT. Residues: CASSFLTVNTEAFF.